The entry that follows covers one T cell receptor beta chain sequence. The sample is drawn from a study of blood T cell repertoires in COVID-19. The overall study: The samples span acute and convalescent COVID-19 from the United States, Italy and Spain. In each case, the material was cDNA or gDNA derived from T cells, B-cell-depleted T cells, or PBMCs.

The V gene end was trimmed by 4 bases and the J gene end by 7 bases; junction bases not matched to a gene: 10. Looked up from germline, CDR1 is SGHAT and CDR2 is FQNNGV. The CDR3 length is 16 residues. Source study methods: Amplification of reference gene primers provided the estimated nucleated cell counts. This table comes from immunoSEQ multiplex PCR, and its TCRdb copy is limited to in-frame clones, with some not included. V and J calls and clone size are copied from that table; D and trimming were computed from the DNA. The data show under 150,000 clones, roughly 79% seen once. The sample consisted of peripheral blood. The V and J genes are TRBV11-2 and TRBJ1-6; 7 positions agree with TRBD1. The sequence came from a human donor in a cohort sampled during active COVID-19. CDR3 nucleotide sequence: TGTGCCAGCAGCTCCTCAGGGGGGTGGGGGAATTCACCCCTCCACTTT. Its protein is CASSSSGGWGNSPLHF.